Presented here are 27 T cell receptor beta chains from one specimen sequenced in a study of blood T cell repertoires in COVID-19. The data were produced by immunoSEQ multiplex PCR, yet TCRdb's version contains in-frame clones alone and is incomplete. The table shows 75,000 to 95,000 clones, with approximately 80% occurring only once. Sequencing used peripheral blood. These receptors all stem from an elderly man with active or convalescent COVID-19.

The CDR3 DNA reads as TGCGCCAGCAGCATACCGGGGGACTCTGGGGCCAACGTCCTGACTTTC. It codes for CASSIPGDSGANVLTF. The rearrangement joins TRBV5-1 to TRBJ2-6; TRBD2 might be the D (6 bases). The CDR3 is made up of 16 amino acids. CDR1 and CDR2 (germline): SGHRS, YFSETQ. Trimming shortened V by 4 bases and J by 0 bases, and 11 bases separated the two germline ends.

This clone was recorded once. The V gene is TRBV19, the J gene TRBJ2-5, with 7 positions matching TRBD2. CDR1 is LNHDA and CDR2 is SQIVND in the germline V gene (reference sequence). This CDR3 comprises 14 residues. V lost 4 bases to trimming and J lost 5 bases; unmatched junction nucleotides: 7. The CDR3 sequence is CASSTAGDLETQYF. The CDR3 nucleotides are TGTGCCAGTAGTACCGCGGGGGATCTCGAGACCCAGTACTTC.

The chain recombines TRBV28 with TRBJ2-1, with D tentatively TRBD2 (6 bases). Germline values: CDR1 MDHEN, CDR2 SYDVKM. The V end lost 6 bases, the J end lost 9 bases, and 18 bases lay between the germline ends. This CDR3 is built from 14 residues. CDR3 nucleotides: TGTGCCAGCAGGGTCGGGGGTCCGCCCGTTGAGCAGTTCTTC. This gives the protein CASRVGGPPVEQFF.

The V call is TRBV19, the J call TRBJ1-5; tentative D call: TRBD1 (6 bases). Germline CDR1 reads LNHDA; CDR2 reads SQIVND (reference sequence). The CDR3 sequence is 14 residues long. The V gene lost 4 bases and the J gene lost 4 bases, with 11 bases spanning the gap. CDR3 bases: TGTGCCAGTAGTAACAGGGTAGGAAATCAGCCCCAGCATTTT. As protein: CASSNRVGNQPQHF. Together with reference TRBV19 and TRBJ1-5, the CDR3 gives the full variable domain: DGGITQSPKYLFRKEGQNVTLSCEQNLNHDAMYWYRQDPGQGLRLIYYSQIVNDFQKGDIAEGYSVSREKKESFPLTVTSAQKNPTAFYLCASSNRVGNQPQHFGDGTRLSIL.

This clone was found a few times. The chain is built from TRBV12-1 and TRBJ2-2; the table's TRBD1 call for D was not verified on the DNA. TRBV12-1 corresponds to a pseudogene. The CDR3 consists of 15 residues. The CDR3: CASSPGTENTGELFF. Here the CDR3 DNA reads TGTGCCAGCAGCCCCGGGACAGAGAACACCGGGGAGCTGTTTTTT.

The CDR3 sequence: CASSTLDPGQGLNEQFF. The CDR3 coding sequence is TGTGCCAGCAGCACGCTTGACCCGGGACAGGGGCTCAATGAGCAGTTCTTC. The rearrangement uses TRBV21-1 and TRBJ2-1; the table calls TRBD1, which could not be checked here. TRBV21-1 is a documented pseudogene. This CDR3 is built from 17 residues.

This sequence joins TRBV7-3 and TRBJ2-3, with 7 bases aligning to TRBD2. Germline loops: CDR1 SGHTA, CDR2 FQGTGA. V was pared by 2 bases and J by 1 base, with 6 bases of the junction left unmatched. CDR3 length: 16 amino acids. The CDR3 DNA follows: TGTGCCAGCAGCTTAGCTAGCGGAGGGGGCACAGATACGCAGTATTTT. It codes for CASSLASGGGTDTQYF.

The gene calls are TRBV30 and TRBJ1-4, with D tentatively TRBD1 (6 bases). The CDR3 extends over 14 amino acids. Germline V gene sequence: CDR1 GTSNPN, CDR2 SVGIG (reference sequence). The V end was cut by 2 bases, the J end by 6 bases, with 13 bases between. The CDR3 region is CAWSIGTRYEKLFF. The DNA for the CDR3 is TGTGCCTGGAGTATAGGGACACGGTATGAAAAACTGTTTTTT.

This rearrangement joins TRBV11-1 to TRBJ2-2; D might be TRBD1 (6 bases). The CDR3 contains 15 residues. Per germline, CDR1 SGHAT and CDR2 FQDESV (reference sequence). Trimming took 3 bases from V and 3 from J, leaving 11 bases between them. The CDR3 DNA reads as TGTGCCAGCAGCTTCAACAGGGTTGACACCGGGGAGCTGTTTTTT. This codes for CASSFNRVDTGELFF.

This sequence joins TRBV15 and TRBJ2-5; 7 bases align to TRBD1. Germline CDR1 is LNHNV and CDR2 is YYDKDF (reference sequence). V was pared by 5 bases and J by 5 bases, with 8 bases of the junction left unmatched. The CDR3 is 14 amino acids. The CDR3 loop reads CATSGLQGRETQYF. CDR3 DNA sequence: TGTGCCACCAGCGGATTACAGGGGCGGGAGACCCAGTACTTC. Based on the CDR3 plus reference TRBV15 and TRBJ2-5, the full variable domain is DAMVIQNPRYQVTQFGKPVTLSCSQTLNHNVMYWYQQKSSQAPKLLFHYYDKDFNNEADTPDNFQSRRPNTSFCFLDIRSPGLGDTAMYLCATSGLQGRETQYFGPGTRLLVL.

The J gene is TRBJ1-5, the V gene TRBV6-6; 11 bases match TRBD1. The ends lost 5 bases at V and 2 bases at J; junction bases unmatched: 2. CDR3 length: 15 amino acids. From germline, CDR1 is MNHNY and CDR2 SVGAGI (reference sequence). DNA of the CDR3: TGTGCCAGCAGTACGGGACAGGGGGGCAATCAGCCCCAGCATTTT. Residues: CASSTGQGGNQPQHF.

By frequency in the sample, this clone is medium-sized. The rearrangement joins TRBV28 to TRBJ2-2, with D uncertain. Germline CDR1 MDHEN, CDR2 SYDVKM. The V end was cut by 1 base, the J end by 6 bases, with 9 bases between. The CDR3 consists of 14 residues. The CDR3 region is CASSLSSAAGELFF. The CDR3 DNA reads as TGTGCCAGCAGTTTATCCTCCGCGGCCGGGGAGCTGTTTTTT. Filled out from reference TRBV28 and TRBJ2-2, the complete variable domain reads DVKVTQSSRYLVKRTGEKVFLECVQDMDHENMFWYRQDPGLGLRLIYFSYDVKMKEKGDIPEGYSVSREKKERFSLILESASTNQTSMYLCASSLSSAAGELFFGEGSRLTVL.

The chain has TRBV14 and TRBJ2-5; TRBD1 is a possible D gene (6 bases). This CDR3 is built from 13 residues. V gave up 4 bases and J gave up 4 bases, with 10 bases separating them. Germline lookup yields CDR1 SGHDN and CDR2 FVKESK. CDR3 coding DNA: TGTGCCAGCAGCCCCCGGACAGTAGAGACCCAGTACTTC. Residues: CASSPRTVETQYF.

The genes are TRBV7-8 and TRBJ1-5; D unresolved. The CDR3 runs 16 residues. Germline V gene sequence: CDR1 SGHVS, CDR2 FQNEAQ. V lost 4 bases and J 5 bases, leaving 18 bases between the germline ends. The CDR3 nucleotides read TGTGCCAGCAGCTCCAGTCGGGTTCAAGTTGATCAGCCCCAGCATTTT. It is translated as CASSSSRVQVDQPQHF.

The chain has TRBV6-5 and TRBJ2-7; no firm D call. The CDR3 is 11 residues long. Germline V lookup: CDR1 MNHEY, CDR2 SVGAGI. The V and J ends lost 5 bases and 7 bases respectively, with 9 bases between them. CDR3 sequence reads: CASSNYREQYV. DNA for the CDR3: TGTGCCAGCAGTAACTACAGAGAGCAGTACGTC.

J is TRBJ2-7 and V is TRBV18; 9 nucleotides match TRBD2. The length of the CDR3 is 15 residues. Germline assignment: CDR1 KGHSH and CDR2 LQKENI. The ends lost 3 bases at V and 1 base at J; junction bases unmatched: 4. CDR3: CASSPSGRSSYEQYV. CDR3 DNA sequence: TGTGCCAGCTCACCTAGCGGGAGAAGTTCCTACGAGCAGTACGTC.

J is TRBJ1-1 and V is TRBV30, with 7 bases identical to TRBD1. Germline lookup yields CDR1 GTSNPN and CDR2 SVGIG (reference sequence). The ends lost 2 bases at V and 1 base at J; junction bases unmatched: 10. The CDR3 runs 16 residues. The CDR3 here is CAWSKTGRRRNTEAFF. CDR3 nucleotide sequence: TGTGCCTGGAGTAAGACAGGGAGAAGGAGGAACACTGAAGCTTTCTTT.

This clone was seen a few times. V is TRBV19 and J is TRBJ2-1, with 8 bases fitting TRBD2. This CDR3 contains 16 residues. Germline loops: CDR1 LNHDA, CDR2 SQIVND (reference sequence). Trimming at V came to 3 bases and at J to 7 bases, leaving 11 bases not matched to a gene. CDR3 DNA sequence: TGTGCCAGTAGTATTAGTAGTAGCGGGATGAGGAATGAGCAGTTCTTC. The encoded protein is CASSISSSGMRNEQFF.

The rearrangement joins TRBV18 to TRBJ2-1; 9 bases are shared with TRBD1. This CDR3 is built from 15 residues. CDR1 KGHSH and CDR2 LQKENI come from the germline V gene. With 3 bases clipped from V and 2 bases from J, the junction kept 2 bases outside the gene matches. CDR3 protein: CASSPGQGPYNEQFF. DNA for the CDR3: TGTGCCAGCTCACCGGGACAGGGCCCCTACAATGAGCAGTTCTTC.

V is TRBV2 and J is TRBJ2-5; 7 bases fit TRBD1. CDR1 and CDR2 (germline): SNHLY, FYNNEI. The CDR3 is 13 amino acids. V lost 10 bases, J lost 4 bases, and 9 bases stayed unmatched. The CDR3 nucleotides read TGTGCCATGAAGGGGGCGATGCGAGAGACCCAGTACTTC. As protein: CAMKGAMRETQYF.

The chain carries TRBV27 and TRBJ1-6, with a tentative D call TRBD1 (5 bases). Trimming removed 4 bases at V and 9 bases at J, with 13 bases between. CDR1 and CDR2 from the germline V gene are MNHEY and SMNVEV (reference sequence). CDR3 length: 14 residues. The CDR3 sequence: CASSSSRVRSPLHF. In DNA form, the CDR3 reads TGTGCCAGCAGTTCATCCAGGGTTCGTTCACCCCTCCACTTT.

This clone was detected only once. This chain connects TRBV7-9 to TRBJ2-3; the match to TRBD2 covers 12 bases. V was pared by 5 bases and J by 1 base, with 13 bases of the junction left unmatched. Germline CDR1 is SEHNR and CDR2 is FQNEAQ (reference sequence). The CDR3 has 19 residues. CDR3 sequence: CASSAGTSGSVGGTDTQYF. The CDR3 region has the DNA TGTGCCAGCAGCGCCGGGACTAGCGGGTCTGTGGGGGGCACAGATACGCAGTATTTT. The whole variable domain, filled in from reference TRBV7-9 and TRBJ2-3, reads DTGVSQNPRHKITKRGQNVTFRCDPISEHNRLYWYRQTLGQGPEFLTYFQNEAQLEKSRLLSDRFSAERPKGSFSTLEIQRTEQGDSAMYLCASSAGTSGSVGGTDTQYFGPGTRLTVL.

The chain joins TRBV10-3 to TRBJ2-1, with D tentatively TRBD1 (6 bases). In germline, CDR1 is ENHRY, CDR2 SYGVKD. V lost 4 bases, J lost 8 bases, and 21 bases lay in between. The CDR3 runs 16 residues. CDR3 nucleotides: TGTGCCATCAGTGCCCGGGACACCAAGCCCGTCGATGAGCAGTTCTTC. Translating it yields CAISARDTKPVDEQFF.

This clone was seen a handful of times. The DNA for the CDR3 is TGTGCCAGCAGCGATAGGGGGGAGGGTCATGAAGCTTTCTTT. Translation gives CASSDRGEGHEAFF. V usage is TRBV7-2 and J usage is TRBJ1-1, with D possibly matching TRBD1 (6 bases). In germline, CDR1 is SGHTA, CDR2 FQGNSA. The V and J ends lost 5 bases and 7 bases respectively, with 17 bases between them. This CDR3 comprises 14 residues. Supplemented by reference TRBV7-2 and TRBJ1-1, the full variable domain reads GAGVSQSPSNKVTEKGKDVELRCDPISGHTALYWYRQSLGQGLEFLIYFQGNSAPDKSGLPSDRFSAERTGGSVSTLTIQRTQQEDSAVYLCASSDRGEGHEAFFGQGTRLTVV.

The chain employs TRBV5-4 and TRBJ1-2; D not resolved. The V gene's germline CDR1 is SGHNT and CDR2 YYREEE (reference sequence). This CDR3 has 15 amino acids. V shed 0 bases and J shed 2 bases, with 11 bases lying between them. DNA for the CDR3: TGTGCCAGCAGCTTGGCTGGTAGAAGCAACTATGGCTACACCTTC. It codes for CASSLAGRSNYGYTF.

The rearrangement links TRBV7-8 to TRBJ1-4; D call uncertain. Trimming shortened V by 5 bases and J by 2 bases, and 9 bases separated the two germline ends. The CDR3 contains 14 residues. Germline CDR1 is SGHVS and CDR2 is FQNEAQ. CDR3 DNA sequence: TGTGCCAGCAGCCCCCGGGAGACTAATGAAAAACTGTTTTTT. Translating it yields CASSPRETNEKLFF.

The chain combines TRBV27 with TRBJ2-1; 11 nucleotides match TRBD2. The V gene end was trimmed by 5 bases and the J gene end by 1 base; junction bases not matched to a gene: 7. Germline CDR1 is MNHEY and CDR2 is SMNVEV (reference sequence). The CDR3 is made up of 17 amino acids. As DNA, the CDR3 is TGTGCCAGCAGTGCTTCTAGCGGGGGGCCGTCCTACAATGAGCAGTTCTTC. This translates into CASSASSGGPSYNEQFF.